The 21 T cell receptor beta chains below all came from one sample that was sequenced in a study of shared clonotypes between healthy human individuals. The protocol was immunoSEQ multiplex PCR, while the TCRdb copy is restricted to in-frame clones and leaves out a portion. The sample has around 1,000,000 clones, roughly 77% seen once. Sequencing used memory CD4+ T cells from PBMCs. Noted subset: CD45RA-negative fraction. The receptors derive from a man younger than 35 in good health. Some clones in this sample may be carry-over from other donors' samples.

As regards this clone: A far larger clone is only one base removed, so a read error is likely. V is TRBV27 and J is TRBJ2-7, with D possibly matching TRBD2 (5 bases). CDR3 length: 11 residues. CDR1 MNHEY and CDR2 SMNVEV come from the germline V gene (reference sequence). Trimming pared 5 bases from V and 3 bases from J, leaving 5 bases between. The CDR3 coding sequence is TGTGCCAGCAGTCGGGACTACGAGCAGTACTTC. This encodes CASSRDYEQYF.

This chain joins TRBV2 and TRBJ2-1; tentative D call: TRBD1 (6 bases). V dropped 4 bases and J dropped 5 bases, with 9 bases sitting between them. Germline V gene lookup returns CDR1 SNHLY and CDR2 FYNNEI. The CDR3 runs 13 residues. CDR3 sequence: CASSGNRDNEQFF. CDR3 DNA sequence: TGTGCCAGCAGTGGTAACAGGGACAATGAGCAGTTCTTC.

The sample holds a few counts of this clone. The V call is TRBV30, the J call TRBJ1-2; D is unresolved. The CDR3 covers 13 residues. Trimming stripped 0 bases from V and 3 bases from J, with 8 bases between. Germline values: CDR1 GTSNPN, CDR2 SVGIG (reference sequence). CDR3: CAWSVAVYYGYTF. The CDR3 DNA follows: TGTGCCTGGAGTGTTGCGGTTTACTATGGCTACACCTTC.

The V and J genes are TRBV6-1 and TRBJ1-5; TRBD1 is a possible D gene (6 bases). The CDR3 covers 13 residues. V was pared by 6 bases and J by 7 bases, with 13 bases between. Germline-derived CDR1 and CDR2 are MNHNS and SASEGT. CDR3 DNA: TGTGCCAGCAGGCACAGGGTCGGGCAGCCCCAGCATTTT. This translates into CASRHRVGQPQHF.

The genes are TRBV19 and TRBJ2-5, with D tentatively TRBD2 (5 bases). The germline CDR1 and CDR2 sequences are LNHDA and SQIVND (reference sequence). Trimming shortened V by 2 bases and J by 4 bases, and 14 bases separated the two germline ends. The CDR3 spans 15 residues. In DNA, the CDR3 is TGTGCCAGTAGTATAAGAGGTAGCGAAGTAGAGACCCAGTACTTC. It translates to CASSIRGSEVETQYF.

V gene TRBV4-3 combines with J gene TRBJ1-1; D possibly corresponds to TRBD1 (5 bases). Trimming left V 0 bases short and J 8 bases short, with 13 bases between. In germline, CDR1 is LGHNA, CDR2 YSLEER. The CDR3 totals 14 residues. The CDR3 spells CASSQEWGSPEAFF. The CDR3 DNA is TGCGCCAGCAGCCAAGAATGGGGCAGCCCCGAAGCTTTCTTT.

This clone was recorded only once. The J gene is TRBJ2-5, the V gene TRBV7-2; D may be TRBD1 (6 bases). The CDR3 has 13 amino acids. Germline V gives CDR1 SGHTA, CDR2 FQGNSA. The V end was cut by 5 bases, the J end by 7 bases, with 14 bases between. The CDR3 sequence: CASSRGTGRTQYF. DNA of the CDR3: TGTGCCAGCAGCCGGGGAACAGGGAGGACCCAGTACTTC.

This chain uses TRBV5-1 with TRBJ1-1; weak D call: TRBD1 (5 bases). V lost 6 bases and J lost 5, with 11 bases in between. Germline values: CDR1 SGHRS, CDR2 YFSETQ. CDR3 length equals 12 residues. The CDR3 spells CASKREGTEAFF. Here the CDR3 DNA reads TGCGCCAGCAAAAGGGAGGGGACTGAAGCTTTCTTT.

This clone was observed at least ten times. The DNA for the CDR3 is TGCGCCAGCAGCGAGAAACTTCTAGCGGGTAAAAATGAGCAGTTCTTC. The encoded protein is CASSEKLLAGKNEQFF. The chain has TRBV4-3 and TRBJ2-1; 8 bases align to TRBD2. The CDR3 is 16 amino acids. Germline V gene data show CDR1 as LGHNA and CDR2 as YSLEER. Trimming took 5 bases from V and 7 from J; bases not matched to a gene: 13.

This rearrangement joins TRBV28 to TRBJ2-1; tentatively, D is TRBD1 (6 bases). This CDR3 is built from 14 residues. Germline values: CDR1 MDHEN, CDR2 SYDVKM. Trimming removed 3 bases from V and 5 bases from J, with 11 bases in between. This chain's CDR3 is CASSFRDTNNEQFF. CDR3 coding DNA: TGTGCCAGCAGTTTCCGGGACACTAACAATGAGCAGTTCTTC. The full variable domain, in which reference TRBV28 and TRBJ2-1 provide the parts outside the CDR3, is DVKVTQSSRYLVKRTGEKVFLECVQDMDHENMFWYRQDPGLGLRLIYFSYDVKMKEKGDIPEGYSVSREKKERFSLILESASTNQTSMYLCASSFRDTNNEQFFGPGTRLTVL.

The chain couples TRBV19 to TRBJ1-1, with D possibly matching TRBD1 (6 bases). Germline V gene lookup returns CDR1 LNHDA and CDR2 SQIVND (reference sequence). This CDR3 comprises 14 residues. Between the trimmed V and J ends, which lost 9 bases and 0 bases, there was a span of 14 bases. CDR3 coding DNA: TGTGCCAGACCACAGGGACCGATGAACACTGAAGCTTTCTTT. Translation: CARPQGPMNTEAFF. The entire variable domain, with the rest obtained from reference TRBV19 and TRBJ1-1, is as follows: DGGITQSPKYLFRKEGQNVTLSCEQNLNHDAMYWYRQDPGQGLRLIYYSQIVNDFQKGDIAEGYSVSREKKESFPLTVTSAQKNPTAFYLCARPQGPMNTEAFFGQGTRLTVV.

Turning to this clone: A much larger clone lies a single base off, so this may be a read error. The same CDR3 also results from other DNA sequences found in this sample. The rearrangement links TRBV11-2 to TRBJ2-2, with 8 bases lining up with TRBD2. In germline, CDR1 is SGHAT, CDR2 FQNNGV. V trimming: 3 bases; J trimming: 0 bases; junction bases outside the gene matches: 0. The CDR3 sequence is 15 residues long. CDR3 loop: CASSFSGANTGELFF. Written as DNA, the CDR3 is TGTGCCAGCAGCTTTAGCGGGGCGAACACCGGGGAGCTGTTTTTT. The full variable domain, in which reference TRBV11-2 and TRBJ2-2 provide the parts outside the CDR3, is EAGVAQSPRYKIIEKRQSVAFWCNPISGHATLYWYQQILGQGPKLLIQFQNNGVVDDSQLPKDRFSAERLKGVDSTLKIQPAKLEDSAVYLCASSFSGANTGELFFGEGSRLTVL.

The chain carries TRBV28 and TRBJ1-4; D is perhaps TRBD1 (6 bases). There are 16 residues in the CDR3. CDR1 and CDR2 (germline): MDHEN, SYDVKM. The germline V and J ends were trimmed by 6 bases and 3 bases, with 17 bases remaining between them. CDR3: CASRTTPGAANEKLFF. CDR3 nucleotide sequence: TGTGCCAGCAGGACTACCCCAGGGGCGGCTAATGAAAAACTGTTTTTT.

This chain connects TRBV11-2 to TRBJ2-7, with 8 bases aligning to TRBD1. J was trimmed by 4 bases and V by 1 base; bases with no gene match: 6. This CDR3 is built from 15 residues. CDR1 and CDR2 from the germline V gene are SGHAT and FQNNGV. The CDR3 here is CASSLASDRVYEQYF. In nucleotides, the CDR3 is TGTGCCAGCAGCTTAGCGTCGGACAGGGTATACGAGCAGTACTTC.

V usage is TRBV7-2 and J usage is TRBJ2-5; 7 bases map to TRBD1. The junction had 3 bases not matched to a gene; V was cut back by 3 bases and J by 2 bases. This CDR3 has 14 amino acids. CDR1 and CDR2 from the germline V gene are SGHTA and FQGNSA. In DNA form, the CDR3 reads TGTGCCAGCAGCTTTAGGACAGGACAAGAGACCCAGTACTTC. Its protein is CASSFRTGQETQYF.

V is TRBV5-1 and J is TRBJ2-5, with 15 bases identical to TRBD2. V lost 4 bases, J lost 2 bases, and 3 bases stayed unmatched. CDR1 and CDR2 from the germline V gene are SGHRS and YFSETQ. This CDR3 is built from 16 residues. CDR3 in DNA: TGCGCCAGCAGCACGGGACTAGCGGGGGGACAAGAGACCCAGTACTTC. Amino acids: CASSTGLAGGQETQYF.

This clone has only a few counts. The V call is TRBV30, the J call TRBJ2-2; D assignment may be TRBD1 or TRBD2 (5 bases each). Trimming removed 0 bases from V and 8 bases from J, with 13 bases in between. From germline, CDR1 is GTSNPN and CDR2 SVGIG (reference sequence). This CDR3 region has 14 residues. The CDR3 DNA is TGTGCCTGGAGTGTATGGGGGTCCACGGGGGAGCTGTTTTTT. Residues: CAWSVWGSTGELFF.

Written as DNA, the CDR3 is TGCGCCAGCAGCTTGGCCGGACTAGCGTTGTCCGAGAAGGGGCAGTTCTTC. This translates into CASSLAGLALSEKGQFF. The chain combines TRBV5-1 with TRBJ2-1, with 9 bases matching TRBD2. Losses at the gene ends were 0 bases for V and 12 bases for J; bases not matched to a gene: 16. Germline CDR1 is SGHRS and CDR2 is YFSETQ. The CDR3 totals 17 residues.

CDR3 in DNA: TGTGCCAGCAGCAGAAGGACGCCCGGTTACTCTGGGGCCAACGTCCTGACTTTC. It codes for CASSRRTPGYSGANVLTF. The chain carries TRBV2 and TRBJ2-6; no definite D call. Germline assignment: CDR1 SNHLY and CDR2 FYNNEI. The CDR3 length is 18 residues. The germline V and J ends were trimmed by 6 bases and 0 bases, with 18 bases remaining between them.

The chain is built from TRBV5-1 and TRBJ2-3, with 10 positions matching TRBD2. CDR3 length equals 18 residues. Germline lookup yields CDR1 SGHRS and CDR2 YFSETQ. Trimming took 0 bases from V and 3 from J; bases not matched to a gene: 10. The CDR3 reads CASSLEIGLAGVTDTQYF. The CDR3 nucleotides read TGCGCCAGCAGCTTGGAGATTGGTCTAGCGGGAGTGACAGATACGCAGTATTTT.

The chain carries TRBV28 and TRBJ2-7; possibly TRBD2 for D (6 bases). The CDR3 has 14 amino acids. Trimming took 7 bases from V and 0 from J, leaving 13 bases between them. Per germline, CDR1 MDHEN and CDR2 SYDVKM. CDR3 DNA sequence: TGTGCCAGCATCGGGGGAAAAATCTCCTACGAGCAGTACTTC. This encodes CASIGGKISYEQYF.